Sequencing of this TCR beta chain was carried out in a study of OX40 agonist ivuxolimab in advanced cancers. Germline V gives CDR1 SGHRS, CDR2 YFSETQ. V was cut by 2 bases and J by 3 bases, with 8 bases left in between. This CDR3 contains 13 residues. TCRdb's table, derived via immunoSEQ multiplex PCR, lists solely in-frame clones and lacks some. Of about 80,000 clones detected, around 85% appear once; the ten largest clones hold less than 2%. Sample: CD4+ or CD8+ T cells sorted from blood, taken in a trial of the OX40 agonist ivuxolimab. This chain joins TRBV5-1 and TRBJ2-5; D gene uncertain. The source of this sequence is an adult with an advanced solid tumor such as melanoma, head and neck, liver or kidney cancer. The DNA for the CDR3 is TGCGCCAGCAGCTTAGCAAGGGAAGAGACCCAGTACTTC. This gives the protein CASSLAREETQYF.